Below, 9 T cell receptor beta chains from the same sample are listed, as sequenced in a study of vaccination and CD4 T cells after COVID-19. Antigens of these TCRs are unknown. Specified treatment: roughly 11-day PBMC culture with coronavirus spike peptide pools or control peptides (ViraFEST assay). Cultured CD4+ T-cell DNA underwent Oncomine TCR Beta short-read sequencing. Each CDR3 protein is one row after TCRdb ran MiXCR on the PCR reads. The sample contains roughly 14,000 distinct CDR3 sequences, 40% to 50% of which appear only once. The source material was CD4+ T cells from blood, cultured in vitro. The receptor set was obtained from a human donor who had recovered from COVID-19.

The chain carries TRBV12-3 or TRBV12-4 and TRBJ1-3, with TRBD1 matching over 7 bases. The CDR3 is made up of 15 amino acids. The V gene end was trimmed by 5 bases and the J gene end by 2 bases; junction bases not matched to a gene: 6. The CDR3 nucleotides are TGTGCCAGCAGTCCGTATCAGGGGGCTGGAAACACCATATATTTT. Its protein product is CASSPYQGAGNTIYF.

Here the CDR3 DNA reads TGTGCCATCAGCGCACAGGTTAACTATGGCTACACCTTC. It is translated as CAISAQVNYGYTF. V usage is TRBV10-3 and J usage is TRBJ1-2; D may be TRBD1 (5 bases). V was trimmed by 6 bases and J by 1 base, leaving 9 bases between them. This CDR3 contains 13 residues. The V gene's germline CDR1 is ENHRY and CDR2 SYGVKD.

This clonotype was seen only a few times. The chain links TRBV7-6 to TRBJ2-7, with a tentative D call TRBD2 (5 bases). The V and J ends lost 5 bases and 3 bases respectively, with 11 bases between them. This CDR3 contains 13 residues. The germline gives CDR1 SGHVS, CDR2 FNYEAQ. This CDR3 reads CASSPSGNYEQYF. The CDR3, as DNA: TGTGCCAGCAGCCCCTCGGGGAACTACGAGCAGTACTTC.

This clonotype was detected a few times. The chain recombines TRBV30 with TRBJ2-5; D gene uncertain. CDR3 length: 11 amino acids. From germline, CDR1 is GTSNPN and CDR2 SVGIG (reference sequence). Trimming removed 2 bases from V and 5 bases from J, with 6 bases in between. The CDR3 sequence is CAWSLSETQYF. The DNA of the CDR3 is TGTGCCTGGAGTTTATCGGAGACCCAGTACTTC. Full variable domain (missing parts from reference TRBV30 and TRBJ2-5): SQTIHQWPATLVQPVGSPLSLECTVEGTSNPNLYWYRQAAGRGLQLLFYSVGIGQISSEVPQNLSASRPQDRQFILSSKKLLLSDSGFYLCAWSLSETQYFGPGTRLLVL.

For this clonotype: An end of the junction does not agree with germline; a read error may underlie this. The chain couples TRBV2 to TRBJ2-2; 11 bases fit TRBD2. CDR3 length equals 14 residues. Looked up from germline, CDR1 is SNHLY and CDR2 is FYNNEI. CDR3: CATMTSGNAGELFF. The CDR3 DNA reads TGTGCCACCATGACTAGCGGGAACGCCGGGGAGCTGTTTTTT.

This sequence joins TRBV7-3 and TRBJ1-1; D might be TRBD1 (6 bases). CDR3 length: 14 residues. Per the germline V gene, CDR1 is SGHTA and CDR2 is FQGTGA. Trimming took 4 bases from V and 2 from J, leaving 11 bases between them. This chain's CDR3 is CASSSQGPNTEAFF. In DNA, the CDR3 is TGTGCCAGCAGCTCACAGGGACCTAACACTGAAGCTTTCTTT.

This clonotype has just a few counts. The CDR3 sequence is CASKEGGVYGYTF. CDR3 DNA: TGTGCCAGCAAGGAGGGAGGGGTCTATGGCTACACCTTC. This sequence joins TRBV2 and TRBJ1-2, with D possibly being TRBD1 (5 bases). V was shortened by 7 bases and J by 4 bases, with 13 bases between the two germline ends. This CDR3 is built from 13 residues. Germline V gives CDR1 SNHLY, CDR2 FYNNEI.

This clonotype showed up just a few times. The CDR3 DNA reads TGTGCCAGCAGCTTAGTACAGGGGTTAAGTGGCTACACCTTC. Protein product: CASSLVQGLSGYTF. The chain links TRBV7-2 to TRBJ1-2, with 7 bases aligning to TRBD1. This CDR3 contains 14 residues. Trimming cost V 1 base and J 7 bases; bases outside gene matches: 6. The V gene's germline CDR1 is SGHTA and CDR2 FQGNSA.

The V gene is TRBV6-1, the J gene TRBJ2-7; 7 bases line up with TRBD2. The trim removed 6 bases at V and 1 base at J, leaving 3 bases unmatched. The CDR3 is 13 residues long. CDR1 MNHNS and CDR2 SASEGT come from the germline V gene. The CDR3, as DNA: TGTGCCAGCAGAACCGGGGGGTCCTACGAGCAGTACTTC. Residues: CASRTGGSYEQYF.